This TCR beta chain was captured by sequencing in a study of OX40 agonist ivuxolimab in advanced cancers. Regarding the research as a whole: The costimulatory receptor OX40 (CD134) was targeted by ivuxolimab, a fully human IgG2 agonistic monoclonal antibody. Intravenous ivuxolimab was administered to patients every 2 weeks at six dose levels: 0.01, 0.1, 0.3, 1.5, 3 and 10 mg/kg. Among the roughly 50 dose-escalation patients, approximately 20 had hepatocellular carcinoma, roughly 15 melanoma, 9 renal cell carcinoma and 9 head and neck cancer. A male proportion of 82.7% and a mean age of approximately 60 years, ranging from roughly 23 to 80, were recorded for the dose-escalation cohort. Patients were allowed to have had prior anti-PD-1, anti-PD-L1 or anti-CTLA-4 therapy, and more than 30% of the dose-escalation patients had previously received checkpoint inhibitors. Partial responses occurred in three dose-escalation patients, of whom one had hepatocellular carcinoma and two had cutaneous melanoma. Peripheral TCRbeta sequencing aimed to test whether ivuxolimab altered TCR sequence diversity and caused clonal T-cell expansion. The paper reports the monotherapy dose-escalation portion (N = 52 patients) of the phase I ivuxolimab trial. Study-wide findings and limitations: Low levels of normalized T-cell clonal expansion were also seen in some patients who did not respond. At doses of 0.1 to 3.0 mg/kg, clonal expansion of both CD4+ and CD8+ T cells in blood was seen between baseline and week 6. After ivuxolimab, CD8+ T cells had more expanded clones than CD4+ T cells on average. In the 0.1-3.0 mg/kg groups, partial responders had among the lowest normalized peripheral clonal expansion, particularly in CD8+ T cells. The antigen specificity of the clonally expanded peripheral T cells was not determined.

The trial excluded patients who had a history of autoimmune disease or were on systemic immunosuppression. Peripheral blood for TCR sequencing was collected from all dose cohorts at baseline, on cycle 4 day 1, and on cycle 7 day 1. The samples were drawn from a first-in-human, open-label, multicenter phase I dose-escalation trial of ivuxolimab. Adults with locally advanced or metastatic head and neck squamous cell, hepatocellular, melanoma or renal cell carcinoma were enrolled in the trial. CD4+ and CD8+ T cells were sorted separately from peripheral blood before TCR sequencing. About this clone itself: Its antigen remains undetermined. Qualities for individual bases were not recorded, and no much larger clone is one base off.

To sequence the TCRbeta CDR3 region, genomic DNA was isolated from the sorted cells. The immunoSEQ Assay was used for sequencing of TCRbeta CDR3 regions. TCRdb limited this immuneACCESS table to in-frame rearrangements with V and J called. A share of clones is missing; checked studies link under half to unresolved V genes, and the rest is unexplained. This sample is represented by roughly 60,000 clones; around nine tenths of them were singletons. The top ten constitute 0.61% of the sample. The CDR3 runs 16 residues from the cysteine to the phenylalanine. Just CDR3 DNA is preserved here, 48 bases in frame from base 1. The germline V gene (reference sequence) specifies LNHDA as CDR1 and SQIVND as CDR2. Trimming leaves V shorter by 0 bases and J shorter by 9 bases, with the junction holding 10 bases beyond the gene matches.

Specimen: CD4+ or CD8+ T cells sorted from blood, collected in a trial of the OX40 agonist ivuxolimab. The TCR was taken from an adult with an advanced solid tumor such as melanoma, head and neck, liver or kidney cancer. The rearranged chain carries TRBV19 and TRBJ2-1; TRBD2 agrees with 8 junctional bases. The CDR3: CASSIDALAGFSEQFF. DNA sequence: TGTGCCAGTAGTATAGACGCCCTAGCGGGCTTCTCTGAGCAGTTCTTC.